The present T cell receptor beta chain was sequenced within a study of CD8+CD57+ T cells in acquired aplastic anemia. Background on the study: Sorted CD4+ and CD8+ cells gave a mean 3.2 ug DNA, range 0.2 to 27.4 ug.

The authors sequenced patients whose flow cytometry had shown CD8+CD57+ cell expansion. This clonotype was detected ten times or more. Using genomic DNA as the template, TCR beta VDJ and CDR3 profiling was carried out. TCRdb processed the reads anew with MiXCR; each CDR3 protein has one entry. Among some 200,000 distinct CDR3 sequences, nearly 50% were seen once, and the ten largest hold 8.5% to 10%. Sequencing was performed on sorted CD4+, CD8+, or CD8+CD57+ T cells (not recorded which) from PBMCs. This sequence was found in a human donor with aplastic anemia.

CDR3 in amino acids: CASSYPPAYGYTF. The CDR3 DNA reads TGTGCCAGCTCCTACCCCCCCGCCTATGGCTACACCTTC. The genes are TRBV7-2 and TRBJ1-2; D gene unclear. CDR1 is SGHTA, CDR2 FQGNSA, per germline. V was shortened by 8 bases and J by 4 bases, with 14 bases between the two germline ends. CDR3 length equals 13 residues.